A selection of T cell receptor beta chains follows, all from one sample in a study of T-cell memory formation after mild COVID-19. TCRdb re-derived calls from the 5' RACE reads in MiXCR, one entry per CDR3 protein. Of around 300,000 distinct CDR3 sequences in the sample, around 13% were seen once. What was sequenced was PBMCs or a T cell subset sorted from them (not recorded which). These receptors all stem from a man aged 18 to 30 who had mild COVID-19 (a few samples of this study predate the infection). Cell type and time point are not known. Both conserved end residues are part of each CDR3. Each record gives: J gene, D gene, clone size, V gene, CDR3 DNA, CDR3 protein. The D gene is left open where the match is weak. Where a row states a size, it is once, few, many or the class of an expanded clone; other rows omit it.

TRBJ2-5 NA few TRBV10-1 TGCGCCAGCAGTGACGCTGGGGGGGAGACCCAGTACTTC CASSDAGGETQYF
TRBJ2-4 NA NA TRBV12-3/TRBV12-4 TGTGCCAGCAGTTTTCTGCGGGGCCCTCTAGCCAAAAACATTCAGTACTTC CASSFLRGPLAKNIQYF
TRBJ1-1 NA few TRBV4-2 TGTGCCAGCAGCCAGTACAAGAACACTGAAGCTTTCTTT CASSQYKNTEAFF
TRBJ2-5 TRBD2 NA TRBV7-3 TGTGCCAGCAGCTCGGGACTAGCTCTCGGAGAGACCCAGTACTTC CASSSGLALGETQYF
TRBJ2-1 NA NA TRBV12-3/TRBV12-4 TGTGCCAGCAGTTTAGAATTCGTGGTTGGTATAAGCTCCTACAATGAGCAGTTCTTC CASSLEFVVGISSYNEQFF
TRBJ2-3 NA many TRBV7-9 TGTGCCAGCAGCTTAATGGGCACAGATACGCAGTATTTT CASSLMGTDTQYF
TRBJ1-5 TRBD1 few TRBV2 TGTGCCAGCAGTGTCGACAGGGGTGATCAGCCCCAGCATTTT CASSVDRGDQPQHF
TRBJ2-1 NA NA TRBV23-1 TGCGCCAGCAGCCACAATCGCAGCGGGCCCTACAATGAGCAGTTCTTC CASSHNRSGPYNEQFF
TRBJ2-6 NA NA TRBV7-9 TGTGCCAGCAGCTTAGTTTGGGGGCGCTCCCCCTCTGGGGCCAACGTCCTGACTTTC CASSLVWGRSPSGANVLTF
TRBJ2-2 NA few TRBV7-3 TGTGCCAGCAGCTTAGAGGGAAGGTCCGGGGAGCTGTTTTTT CASSLEGRSGELFF
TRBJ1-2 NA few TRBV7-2 TGTGCCAGCAGACCCCCGAGCACAGTGGTTTTGAACTATGGCTACACCTTC CASRPPSTVVLNYGYTF
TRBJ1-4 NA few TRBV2 TGTGCCAGCAGGTCGCGTGGAAAACTGTTTTTT CASRSRGKLFF
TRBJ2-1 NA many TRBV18 TGTGCCAGCTCACCTCGGGGGAGCTCCTACAATGAGCAGTTCTTC CASSPRGSSYNEQFF
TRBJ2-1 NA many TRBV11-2 TGTGCCAGCCAGCAGGGGTCCTACAATGAGCAGTTCTTC CASQQGSYNEQFF
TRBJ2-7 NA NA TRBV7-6 TGTGCCAGCAGCTTGTCCAGGGGGGGATCCTACGAGCAGTACTTC CASSLSRGGSYEQYF
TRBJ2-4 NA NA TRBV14 TGTGCCAGCAGCCGCTTACAGGAGAACATTCAGTACTTC CASSRLQENIQYF
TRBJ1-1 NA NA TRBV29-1 TGCAGCGTCCTAGGGCAGGGGATCACTGAAGCTTTCTTT CSVLGQGITEAFF
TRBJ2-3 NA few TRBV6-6 TGTGCCAGCAGAACACTCGGGGGGCACTACACAGATACGCAGTATTTT CASRTLGGHYTDTQYF
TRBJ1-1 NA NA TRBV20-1 TGCAGTGCTAGAGGCGGACAGAAAGCTTTCTTT CSARGGQKAFF
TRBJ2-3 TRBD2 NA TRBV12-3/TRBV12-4 TGTGCCAGCAGTTTAACCCTAGCGGGGGGAACAGATACGCAGTATTTT CASSLTLAGGTDTQYF
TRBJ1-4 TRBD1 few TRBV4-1 TGCGCCAGCAGCCAATCAACAGGGGCAACTAATGAAAAACTGTTTTTT CASSQSTGATNEKLFF
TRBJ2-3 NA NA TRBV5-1 TGCGCCAGCAGCTTGGAAGGAGTAGGAGATACGCAGTATTTT CASSLEGVGDTQYF
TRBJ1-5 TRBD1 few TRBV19 TGTGCCAGTAGTACCGGACAGGGGTCAAGGGGCAATCAGCCCCAGCATTTT CASSTGQGSRGNQPQHF
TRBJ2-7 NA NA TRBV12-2 TGTGCAAGTCGAATTCTGACGGGACAGGATTACGAGCAGTACTTC CASRILTGQDYEQYF
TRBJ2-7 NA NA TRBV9 TGTGCCAGCAGCGTTGGGACACCCGGCTCCGAGCAGTACTTC CASSVGTPGSEQYF
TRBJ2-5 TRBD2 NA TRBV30 TGTGCCTACGGACCCCCAGGGAGGGAGGAGACCCAGTACTTC CAYGPPGREETQYF
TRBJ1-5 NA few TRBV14 TGTGCCAGCAGCCAAGCGGGCCTCGGTCAGCCCCAGCATTTT CASSQAGLGQPQHF
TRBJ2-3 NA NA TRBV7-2 TGTGCCAGCACCTTAGGATATGGGGTAAACACAGATACGCAGTATTTT CASTLGYGVNTDTQYF
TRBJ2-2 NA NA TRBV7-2 TGTGCCAGCAGCCGCCACAGGGGGGAGCTGTTTTTT CASSRHRGELFF
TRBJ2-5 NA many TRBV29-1 TGCAGCGTTGTGGGCCTAAACCAAGAGACCCAGTACTTC CSVVGLNQETQYF
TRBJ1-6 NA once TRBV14 TGTGCCAGCAGCTACCGAGAGTCCTATAATTCACCCCTCCACTTT CASSYRESYNSPLHF
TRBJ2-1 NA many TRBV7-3 TGTGCCAGCAGCGGAACCGGGTTCCCGAATGAGCAGTTCTTC CASSGTGFPNEQFF
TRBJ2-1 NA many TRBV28 TGTGCCAGCAGTTTCCAGTCGGGCTCGCAGTTCTTC CASSFQSGSQFF
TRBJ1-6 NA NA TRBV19 TGTGCCAGTAGTATGGGTCTAAATTCACCCCTCCACTTT CASSMGLNSPLHF
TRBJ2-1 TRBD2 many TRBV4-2 TGTGCCAGCAGACTAGCGGGGGGATCCTACAATGAGCAGTTCTTC CASRLAGGSYNEQFF
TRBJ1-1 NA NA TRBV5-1 TGCGCCAGCAGTGATACACTGAACACTGAAGCTTTCTTT CASSDTLNTEAFF
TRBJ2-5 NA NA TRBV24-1 TGTGCCACCAGTGAAACAACAGGGCCCCAAGAGACCCAGTACTTC CATSETTGPQETQYF
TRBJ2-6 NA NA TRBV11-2 TGTGCCAGCAGCTTAGCAGGGTATGGGGCCAACGTCCTGACTTTC CASSLAGYGANVLTF
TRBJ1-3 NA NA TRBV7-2 TGTGCCAGCAGCTTAGTAATGGGTTTTAGCTCTGGAAACACCATATATTTT CASSLVMGFSSGNTIYF
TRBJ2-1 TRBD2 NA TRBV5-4 TGTGCCAGCGGGCCTAGCGGGGGGGCCAATGAGCAGTTCTTC CASGPSGGANEQFF